This TCR beta chain was captured by sequencing in a study of identical twins. TCRdb ran MiXCR on the 5' RACE reads and lists one entry per CDR3 protein. The repertoire consists of roughly 290,000 distinct CDR3 sequences, with just under 9.5% occurring once and the leading ten covering around 7.1%. The same sample was also studied in work on yellow fever vaccine responses in identical twins.

This sequence originates from a woman aged 18-29 years in good health. The sample taken for sequencing was CD8+ T cells sorted from blood.

The CDR3 reads CASSEAKKKGGVYQETQYF. CDR3 nucleotide sequence: TGTGCCAGCAGTGAAGCCAAGAAGAAGGGAGGGGTGTACCAAGAGACCCAGTACTTC. The chain recombines TRBV6-1 with TRBJ2-5; TRBD2 matches at 7 bases. Germline CDR1 is MNHNS and CDR2 is SASEGT. V dropped 0 bases and J dropped 0; count of bases not matched to a gene: 13. The CDR3 totals 19 residues.